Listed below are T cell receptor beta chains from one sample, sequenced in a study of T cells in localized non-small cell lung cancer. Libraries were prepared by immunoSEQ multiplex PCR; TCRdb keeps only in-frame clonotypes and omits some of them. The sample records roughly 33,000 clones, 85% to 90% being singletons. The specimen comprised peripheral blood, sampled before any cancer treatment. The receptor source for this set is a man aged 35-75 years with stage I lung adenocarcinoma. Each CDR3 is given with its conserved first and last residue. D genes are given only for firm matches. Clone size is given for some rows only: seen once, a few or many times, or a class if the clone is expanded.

TGTGCCTGGAGCGCCGACGGACAGGGGAGCTCCTACAATGAGCAGTTCTTC CAWSADGQGSSYNEQFF TRBJ2-1 TRBV30 TRBD1 -
TGTGCCAGTAGTCCAGAGACAGGGTCCAACCTTCAGCCCCAGCATTTT CASSPETGSNLQPQHF TRBJ1-5 TRBV19 TRBD1 -
TGTGCCAGCAGACAGTACAGGGGGCTGAACACTGAAGCTTTCTTT CASRQYRGLNTEAFF TRBJ1-1 TRBV6-6 TRBD1 -
TGTGCCAGCAGTTCGGGACAGGGGGCGCGGGGCACTGAAGCTTTCTTT CASSSGQGARGTEAFF TRBJ1-1 TRBV6-5 TRBD1 -
TGTGCCAGCAGCTTAGACCGGACTAATGAAAAACTGTTTTTT CASSLDRTNEKLFF TRBJ1-4 TRBV7-9 - once
TGTGCCAGCAGTGAAATGGGTCTGGGGACAGGGGCCTACTACGAGCAGTACTTC CASSEMGLGTGAYYEQYF TRBJ2-7 TRBV6-1 TRBD1 -
TGTGCCAGCAGCCGTAGCACAGATACGCAGTATTTT CASSRSTDTQYF TRBJ2-3 TRBV5-5 - -
TGTGCCAGCAGCCCTGACAGATACAATCAGCCCCAGCATTTT CASSPDRYNQPQHF TRBJ1-5 TRBV7-8 - -
TGTGCCATCAGTGAGCTACAGGGTGACACTGAAGCTTTCTTT CAISELQGDTEAFF TRBJ1-1 TRBV10-3 - -
TGTGCCAGCAGTTACTCCACTTCCCTAGACTATGGCTACACCTTC CASSYSTSLDYGYTF TRBJ1-2 TRBV6-5 - -
TGCGCCAGCAGCTGGGGGAACAACGCGCAGTTCTTC CASSWGNNAQFF TRBJ2-1 TRBV5-1 - -
TGTGCCAGCTCACCGGGACAGGGCCTAGCAACTAATGAAAAACTGTTTTTT CASSPGQGLATNEKLFF TRBJ1-4 TRBV18 TRBD1 -
TGTGCCAGCAGCGCAACGGGACAGATAAATTCACCCCTCCACTTT CASSATGQINSPLHF TRBJ1-6 TRBV9 TRBD1 few
TGTGCCAGCAGTTCCGGGACAGCCCACAATGAGCAGTTCTTC CASSSGTAHNEQFF TRBJ2-1 TRBV27 TRBD1 -
TGTGCCAGCTCACCAAGGGGGACAGACTACATCGAGCAGTTCTTC CASSPRGTDYIEQFF TRBJ2-1 TRBV18 TRBD1 -
TGTGCCAGCAGCGTAGGAGGGGAAGTGAATCAGCCCCAGCATTTT CASSVGGEVNQPQHF TRBJ1-5 TRBV9 - -
TGTGCCAGCAGCCAATTATCGGGGGGAGTGAATGAGCAGTTCTTC CASSQLSGGVNEQFF TRBJ2-1 TRBV4-2 TRBD2 -
TGTGCCAGCAGCTTAAAATCCTTAGCTGAAAAACTGTTTTTT CASSLKSLAEKLFF TRBJ1-4 TRBV11-2 - -
TGTGCCAGCAGCCCTCTCCGGGGCCAAGAGACCCAGTACTTC CASSPLRGQETQYF TRBJ2-5 TRBV7-8 - -
TGTGCCAGCCGACAGGGTAGTTACGAGCAGTACTTC CASRQGSYEQYF TRBJ2-7 TRBV18 TRBD1 -
TGCAGCGTTGTGACAGTTAGCTCCTACAATGAGCAGTTCTTC CSVVTVSSYNEQFF TRBJ2-1 TRBV29-1 - -
TGCGCCAGCAGCTTGGCTACAGATACGCAGTATTTT CASSLATDTQYF TRBJ2-3 TRBV5-1 - -
TGTGCCTGGAGTGTAGGACAGGGGGCGCCTGGCTACACCTTC CAWSVGQGAPGYTF TRBJ1-2 TRBV30 TRBD1 medium-sized
TGTGCCAGCAGCACCTCCGGACTAGCGGTCAATGAGCAGTTCTTC CASSTSGLAVNEQFF TRBJ2-1 TRBV11-2 TRBD2 -
TGTGCCAGCAGCTCAGGGGACTTCACAGATACGCAGTATTTT CASSSGDFTDTQYF TRBJ2-3 TRBV9 - once
TGTGCCAGCAGTGTAGGGAATTCACCCCTCCACTTT CASSVGNSPLHF TRBJ1-6 TRBV2 - -
TGCGCCAGCAGCCACAGTACCAGGGAAAACATTCAGTACTTC CASSHSTRENIQYF TRBJ2-4 TRBV4-1 - -
TGCGCCAGCAGCTTGTTACCGGGACAGGGGCGTGAAAAACTGTTTTTT CASSLLPGQGREKLFF TRBJ1-4 TRBV5-1 TRBD1 -
TGTGCCAGCAGTTCCAGGCGGCGCGGACAGGGAAATGGCTACACCTTC CASSSRRRGQGNGYTF TRBJ1-2 TRBV6-6 TRBD1 -
TGTGCCAGCAGTGAAGAGGTAGTCGGTGTTGTACTCGGGACCCAGTACTTC CASSEEVVGVVLGTQYF TRBJ2-5 TRBV2 - -